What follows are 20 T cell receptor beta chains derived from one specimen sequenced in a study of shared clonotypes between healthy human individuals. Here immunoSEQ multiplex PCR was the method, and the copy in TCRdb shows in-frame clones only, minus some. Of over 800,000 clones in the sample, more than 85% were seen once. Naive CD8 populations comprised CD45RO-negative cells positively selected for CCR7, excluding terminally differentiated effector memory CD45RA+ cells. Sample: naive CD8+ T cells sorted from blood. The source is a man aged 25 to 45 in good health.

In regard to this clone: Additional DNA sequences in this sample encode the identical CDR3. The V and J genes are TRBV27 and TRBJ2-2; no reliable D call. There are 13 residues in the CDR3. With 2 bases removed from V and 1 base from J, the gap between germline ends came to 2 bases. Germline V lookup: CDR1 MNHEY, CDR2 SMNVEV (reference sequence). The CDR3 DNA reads TGTGCCAGCAGTTTAGTGAACACCGGGGAGCTGTTTTTT. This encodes CASSLVNTGELFF.

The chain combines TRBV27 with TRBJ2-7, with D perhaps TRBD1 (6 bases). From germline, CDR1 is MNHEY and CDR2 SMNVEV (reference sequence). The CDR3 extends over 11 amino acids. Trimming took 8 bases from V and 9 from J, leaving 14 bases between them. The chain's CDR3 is CASRDTRGQYF. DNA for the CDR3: TGTGCCAGCCGGGACACCCGGGGGCAGTACTTC.

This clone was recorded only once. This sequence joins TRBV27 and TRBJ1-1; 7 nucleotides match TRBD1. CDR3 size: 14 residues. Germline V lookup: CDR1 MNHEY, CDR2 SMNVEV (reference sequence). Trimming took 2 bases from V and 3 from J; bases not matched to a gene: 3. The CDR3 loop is CASSLIRGDTEAFF. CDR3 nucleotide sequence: TGTGCCAGCAGTTTAATCAGGGGGGACACTGAAGCTTTCTTT.

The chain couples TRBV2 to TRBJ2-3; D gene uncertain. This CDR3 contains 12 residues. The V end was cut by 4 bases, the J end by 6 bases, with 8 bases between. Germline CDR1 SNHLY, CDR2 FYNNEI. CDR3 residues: CASSGIGDTQYF. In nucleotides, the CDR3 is TGTGCCAGCAGTGGCATAGGGGATACGCAGTATTTT.

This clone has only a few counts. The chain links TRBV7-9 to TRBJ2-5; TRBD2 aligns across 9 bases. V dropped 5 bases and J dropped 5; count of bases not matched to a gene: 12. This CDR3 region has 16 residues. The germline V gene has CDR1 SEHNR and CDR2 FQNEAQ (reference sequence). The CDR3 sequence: CASSQGLAGGPETQYF. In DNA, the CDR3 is TGTGCCAGCAGCCAGGGGCTCGCGGGAGGGCCGGAGACCCAGTACTTC.

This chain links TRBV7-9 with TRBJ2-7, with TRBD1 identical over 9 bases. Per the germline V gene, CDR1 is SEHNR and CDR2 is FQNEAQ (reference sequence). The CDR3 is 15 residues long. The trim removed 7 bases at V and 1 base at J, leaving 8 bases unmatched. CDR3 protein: CASNSGTGLSYEQYF. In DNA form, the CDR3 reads TGTGCCAGCAACTCCGGGACAGGGTTGTCCTACGAGCAGTACTTC.

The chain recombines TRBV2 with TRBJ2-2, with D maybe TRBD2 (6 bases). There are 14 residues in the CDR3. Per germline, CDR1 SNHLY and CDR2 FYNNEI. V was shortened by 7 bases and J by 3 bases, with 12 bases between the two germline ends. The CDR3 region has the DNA TGTGCCAGCACCGGGACTCCAGACACCGGGGAGCTGTTTTTT. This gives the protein CASTGTPDTGELFF.

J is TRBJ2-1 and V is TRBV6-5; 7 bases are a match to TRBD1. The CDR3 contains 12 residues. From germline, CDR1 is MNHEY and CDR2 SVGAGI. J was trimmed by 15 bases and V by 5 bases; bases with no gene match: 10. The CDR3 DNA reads TGTGCCAGCAGTCCCCAAGGGGGCATAGGGTTCTTC. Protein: CASSPQGGIGFF.

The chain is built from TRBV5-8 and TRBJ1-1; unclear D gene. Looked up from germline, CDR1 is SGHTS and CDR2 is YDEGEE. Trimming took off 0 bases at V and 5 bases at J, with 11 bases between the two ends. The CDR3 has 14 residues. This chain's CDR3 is CASSLEGVGTEAFF. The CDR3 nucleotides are TGTGCCAGCAGCTTGGAAGGTGTCGGGACTGAAGCTTTCTTT.

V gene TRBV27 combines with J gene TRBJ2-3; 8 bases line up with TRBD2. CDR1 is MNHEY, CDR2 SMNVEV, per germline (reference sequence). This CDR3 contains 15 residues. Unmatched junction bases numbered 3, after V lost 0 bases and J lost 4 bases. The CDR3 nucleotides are TGTGCCAGCAGTTTATCCGGGAGGGCCGCAGATACGCAGTATTTT. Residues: CASSLSGRAADTQYF.

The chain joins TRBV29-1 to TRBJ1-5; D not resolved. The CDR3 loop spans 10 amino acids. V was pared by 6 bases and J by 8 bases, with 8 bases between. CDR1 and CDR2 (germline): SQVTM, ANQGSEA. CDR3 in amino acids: CSVVWEPQHF. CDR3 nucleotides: TGCAGCGTAGTTTGGGAGCCCCAGCATTTT.

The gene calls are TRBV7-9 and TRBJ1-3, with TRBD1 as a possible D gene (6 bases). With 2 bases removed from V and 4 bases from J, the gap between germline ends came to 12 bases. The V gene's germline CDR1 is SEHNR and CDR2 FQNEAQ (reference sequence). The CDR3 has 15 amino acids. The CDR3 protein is CASSLLSGVGNTIYF. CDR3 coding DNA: TGTGCCAGCAGCTTACTCTCAGGGGTAGGAAACACCATATATTTT.

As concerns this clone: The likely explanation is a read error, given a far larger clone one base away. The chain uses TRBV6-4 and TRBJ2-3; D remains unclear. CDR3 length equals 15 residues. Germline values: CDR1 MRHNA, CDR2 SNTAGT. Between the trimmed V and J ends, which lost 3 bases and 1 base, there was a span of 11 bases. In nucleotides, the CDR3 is TGTGCCAGCAGTGAAGTGTCGGAAGGCACAGATACGCAGTATTTT. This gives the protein CASSEVSEGTDTQYF.

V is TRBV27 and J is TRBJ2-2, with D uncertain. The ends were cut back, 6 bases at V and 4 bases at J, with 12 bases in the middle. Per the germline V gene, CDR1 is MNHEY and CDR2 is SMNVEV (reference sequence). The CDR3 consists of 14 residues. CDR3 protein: CASSSLGLTGELFF. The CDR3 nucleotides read TGTGCCAGCAGCTCCCTCGGCCTCACCGGGGAGCTGTTTTTT.

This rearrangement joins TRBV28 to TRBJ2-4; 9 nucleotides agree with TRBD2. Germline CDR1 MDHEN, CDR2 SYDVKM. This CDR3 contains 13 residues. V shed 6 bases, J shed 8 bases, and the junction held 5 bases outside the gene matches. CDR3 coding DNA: TGTGCCAGCAGCCCGGGCGGGGGGGACATTCAGTACTTC. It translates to CASSPGGGDIQYF.

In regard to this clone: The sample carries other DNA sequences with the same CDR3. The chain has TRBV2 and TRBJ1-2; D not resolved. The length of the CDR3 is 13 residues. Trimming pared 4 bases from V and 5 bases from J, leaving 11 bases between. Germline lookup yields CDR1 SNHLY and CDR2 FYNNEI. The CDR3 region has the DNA TGTGCCAGCAGTGGCCGGAAAATATATGGCTACACCTTC. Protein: CASSGRKIYGYTF.

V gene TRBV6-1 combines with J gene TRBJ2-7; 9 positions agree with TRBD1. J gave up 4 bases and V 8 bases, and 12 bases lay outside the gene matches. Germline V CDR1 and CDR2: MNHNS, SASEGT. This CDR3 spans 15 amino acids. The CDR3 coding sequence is TGTGCCAGCCCTGAACCCCCGGGACAGGGATACGAGCAGTACTTC. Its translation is CASPEPPGQGYEQYF.

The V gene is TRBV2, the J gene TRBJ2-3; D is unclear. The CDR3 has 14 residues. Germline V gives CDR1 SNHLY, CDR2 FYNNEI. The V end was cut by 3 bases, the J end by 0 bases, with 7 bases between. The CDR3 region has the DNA TGTGCCAGCAGTGATCTCGACAGCACAGATACGCAGTATTTT. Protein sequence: CASSDLDSTDTQYF.

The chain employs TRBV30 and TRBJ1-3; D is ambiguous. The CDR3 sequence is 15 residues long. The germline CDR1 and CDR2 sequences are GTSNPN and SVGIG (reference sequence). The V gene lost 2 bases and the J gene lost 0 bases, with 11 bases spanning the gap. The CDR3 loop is CAWSPDPNSGNTIYF. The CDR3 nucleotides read TGTGCCTGGAGTCCCGACCCGAACTCTGGAAACACCATATATTTT.

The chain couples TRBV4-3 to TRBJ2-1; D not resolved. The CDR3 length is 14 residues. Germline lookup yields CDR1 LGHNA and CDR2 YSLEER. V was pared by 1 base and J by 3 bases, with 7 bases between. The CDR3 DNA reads TGCGCCAGCAGCCAAGGCGAAGGCTACAATGAGCAGTTCTTC. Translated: CASSQGEGYNEQFF.